A selection of T cell receptor beta chains follows, all from one sample in a study of blood T cells in healthy people across ages. TCRdb recomputed calls from the 5' RACE reads with MiXCR, one row per CDR3 protein. The repertoire holds more than 600,000 distinct CDR3 sequences, with 25% as singletons. The data were also submitted as part of a second study, on T cells of mothers and their children.

The source material was blood. These receptors originate from a boy aged 5-17 years in good health. Both conserved end residues are part of each CDR3. The D gene is left open where the match is weak. Clone size is shown for a subset of rows, as once, few, many or a class of expanded clone.

J gene,D gene,V gene,clone size,CDR3 DNA,CDR3 protein
TRBJ1-5,TRBD1,TRBV12-3/TRBV12-4,NA,TGTGCCAGCAGTCAGGGTGGGACAGAGCAGGAGCCCCAGCATTTT,CASSQGGTEQEPQHF
TRBJ2-5,NA,TRBV20-1,few,TGCAGTGCTAGCCCCGGGGGTTCTCAAGAGACCCAGTACTTC,CSASPGGSQETQYF
TRBJ1-4,NA,TRBV7-2,NA,TGTGCCAGCAGCTTAGGGAAGGGGAATGAAAAACTGTTTTTT,CASSLGKGNEKLFF
TRBJ2-4,NA,TRBV5-6,NA,TGTGCCAGCAGCCGGCCCGTCTATGCCAAAAACATTCAGTACTTC,CASSRPVYAKNIQYF
TRBJ2-1,TRBD2,TRBV5-1,once,TGCGCCAGCAGCTTACTTGGCGGGAGGGCCGGGAAAGACAATGAGCAGTTCTTC,CASSLLGGRAGKDNEQFF
TRBJ1-5,NA,TRBV7-2,NA,TGTGCCAGCAGCTTATCAGGATTTAGCAATCAGCCCCAGCATTTT,CASSLSGFSNQPQHF
TRBJ1-5,NA,TRBV7-8,few,TGTGCCAGCAGCCACTATCACAGGGATAGCAATCAGCCCCAGCATTTT,CASSHYHRDSNQPQHF
TRBJ2-3,TRBD2,TRBV20-1,NA,TGCAGTGCCAGCCTTCTTGATCGGACTAGCGTGGTTGCAGATACGCAGTATTTT,CSASLLDRTSVVADTQYF
TRBJ2-2,TRBD1,TRBV20-1,NA,TGCAGTGCTAGAGAGGGGACAGCCGGGGAGCTGTTTTTT,CSAREGTAGELFF
TRBJ2-1,TRBD2,TRBV5-1,few,TGCGCCAGCAGCTTGGGGACTAGGGCGGAGAATGAGCAGTTCTTC,CASSLGTRAENEQFF
TRBJ2-7,NA,TRBV6-1,NA,TGTGCCAGCAGTGAAGCTGAATACGGTAGCTCCTACGAGCAGTACTTC,CASSEAEYGSSYEQYF
TRBJ2-7,NA,TRBV21-1,few,TGTGCCAGCAGCAATAAGGCCAGGGGCGAGCAGTACTTC,CASSNKARGEQYF
TRBJ2-1,TRBD2,TRBV6-2/TRBV6-3,once,TGTGCCAGCAGTTGGACTAGCGGGGGGCCTAGGTATGAGCAGTTCTTC,CASSWTSGGPRYEQFF
TRBJ1-2,TRBD1,TRBV20-1,NA,TGCAGTGCTAGGGACAGGACAAACTATGGCTACACCTTC,CSARDRTNYGYTF
TRBJ2-3,NA,TRBV12-5,NA,TGTGCTAGTGGTTTGTTTCCGCCTGGGGATACGCAGTATTTT,CASGLFPPGDTQYF
TRBJ2-5,NA,TRBV5-1,NA,TGCGCCGGTTATAACGAGACCCAGTACTTC,CAGYNETQYF
TRBJ2-1,NA,TRBV2,NA,TGTGCCAGCTGTAAGCTTTCAGGGAGCTCCTACAATGAGCAGCTCTTC,CASCKLSGSSYNEQLF
TRBJ2-7,TRBD1,TRBV11-2,once,TGTGCCAGCAGCTCCCGGACAGGGGGAGTGGAAAACTACGAGCAGTACTTC,CASSSRTGGVENYEQYF
TRBJ2-2,NA,TRBV12-3/TRBV12-4,NA,TGTGCCAGCAGCCCTGTGGGGTACGGGGAGCTGTTTTTT,CASSPVGYGELFF
TRBJ2-7,NA,TRBV3-1,NA,TGTGCCAGCAGCCCGCGACGGGGGCCCTACGAGCAGTACTTC,CASSPRRGPYEQYF
TRBJ2-5,NA,TRBV20-1,NA,TGCAGTGCTGGGGCAGGGGAAATACGGGAGACCCAGTACTTC,CSAGAGEIRETQYF
TRBJ2-5,NA,TRBV12-3/TRBV12-4,many,TGTGCCAGCAGTCGCCGGGCTGGGGAGACCCAGTACTTC,CASSRRAGETQYF
TRBJ2-3,TRBD2,TRBV12-3/TRBV12-4,NA,TGTGCCAGCAGTTTCCGACTAGCGCGGGGGGCAGATACGCAGTATTTT,CASSFRLARGADTQYF
TRBJ2-7,NA,TRBV11-2,NA,TGTGCCAGCAGCTTAGGGGGCGTTGAGAACTCCTACGAGCAGTACTTC,CASSLGGVENSYEQYF
TRBJ1-2,NA,TRBV10-3,NA,TGTGCCATCGCGGCCGGAGACTATGGCTACACCTTC,CAIAAGDYGYTF
TRBJ2-1,NA,TRBV4-2,NA,TGTGCCAGCAGCCAAGACCTTAGATCGGACGAGCAGTTCTTC,CASSQDLRSDEQFF
TRBJ2-7,TRBD1,TRBV6-2/TRBV6-3,few,TGTGCCAGCAGAACTCCCCGGGACAGTACCTACGTGCAGTACTTC,CASRTPRDSTYVQYF
TRBJ2-5,NA,TRBV6-6,few,TGTGCCAGCCAGGGCGAGCGGTTGTGGACCCAGTACTTC,CASQGERLWTQYF
TRBJ1-5,NA,TRBV18,few,TGTGCCAGCTCACCGGGGGACTCCGACCGCGAGCCCCAGCATTTT,CASSPGDSDREPQHF
TRBJ1-2,NA,TRBV28,few,TGTGCCAGCAGTTTGGAGCAAAGAGGCTACACCTTC,CASSLEQRGYTF
TRBJ1-1,NA,TRBV18,NA,TGTGCCAGCTGCCCAGCGGGGGCCTTGAACACTGAAGCTTTCTTT,CASCPAGALNTEAFF
TRBJ1-1,TRBD1,TRBV7-6,few,TGTGCCAGCAGCTCCCAACAGGGGAGGAACACTGAAGCTTTCTTT,CASSSQQGRNTEAFF
TRBJ1-4,TRBD1,TRBV20-1,few,TGCAGTGCTGCCGACAGGGTAGAAAAACTGTTTTTT,CSAADRVEKLFF
TRBJ2-5,TRBD1,TRBV19,NA,TGTGCCAGTAGTGCCGGGACAGGGCCGAGGGAGACCCAGTACTTC,CASSAGTGPRETQYF
TRBJ1-2,NA,TRBV6-2/TRBV6-3,NA,TGTGCCAGCAGTTACGGTAGAGGGGAGGCCTATGGCTACACCTTC,CASSYGRGEAYGYTF
TRBJ2-7,NA,TRBV10-3,few,TGTGCCATACTCGGAATTGACAACGAGCAGTACTTC,CAILGIDNEQYF
TRBJ2-5,NA,TRBV3-1,few,TGTGCCAGCAGCCAAGATTCCAGCGGTGAAGAGACCCAGTACTTC,CASSQDSSGEETQYF
TRBJ2-7,TRBD1,TRBV13,NA,TGTGCCAGCAGCTCCGGGACAGGGGGCGTCTACGAGCAGTACTTC,CASSSGTGGVYEQYF
TRBJ2-1,NA,TRBV28,NA,TGTGCCAGCAGTTTATCCTGGGGCCCCACTATCAATGAGCAGTTCTTC,CASSLSWGPTINEQFF
TRBJ1-1,TRBD1,TRBV6-5,few,TGTGCCAGCAGTTACGATGACAGGGGTGAAGCTTTCTTT,CASSYDDRGEAFF
TRBJ1-1,NA,TRBV29-1,NA,TGCAGCGTTGATAGTATTTCCCTGAACACTGAAGCTTTCTTT,CSVDSISLNTEAFF
TRBJ2-2,NA,TRBV11-2,few,TGTGCCAGCAGCACCATGGGACCTCGCACCGGGGAGCTGTTTTTT,CASSTMGPRTGELFF
TRBJ2-4,TRBD1,TRBV9,many,TGTGCCAGCAGCTCCACAGACAGGGATGTGGACATTCAGTACTTC,CASSSTDRDVDIQYF
TRBJ2-1,NA,TRBV29-1,NA,TGCAGCGTCTCATCGGGGCAGGGGGAGCAGTTCTTC,CSVSSGQGEQFF
TRBJ2-7,TRBD1,TRBV12-3/TRBV12-4,NA,TGTGCCAGCAGCTCCGACAGGGTCCCCTCCTACGAGCAGTACTTC,CASSSDRVPSYEQYF
TRBJ2-5,NA,TRBV6-2/TRBV6-3,NA,TGTGCCAGCAGTTACTCGATAGGAGAGGGGTTCTCTGGTACCCAGTACTTC,CASSYSIGEGFSGTQYF
TRBJ2-5,TRBD2,TRBV7-2,few,TGTGCCAGCAGCTTCTCGACTAGCGGGGGCGCGGAGACCCAGTACTTC,CASSFSTSGGAETQYF
TRBJ1-4,NA,TRBV7-9,NA,TGTGCCAGCAGCCCCGGTTTAGAAAAACTGTTTTTT,CASSPGLEKLFF
TRBJ2-5,NA,TRBV7-2,few,TGTGCCAGCAGCCTCAGAGATAGGGTACTGTACTTC,CASSLRDRVLYF
TRBJ2-5,TRBD1,TRBV6-1,NA,TGTGCCAGCAGTGAAGTGAAGACAGGGGGGGAGACCCAGTACTTC,CASSEVKTGGETQYF
TRBJ2-5,NA,TRBV9,NA,TGTGCCAGCAGCGTAGACAGTACGCAAGAGACCCAGTACTTC,CASSVDSTQETQYF
TRBJ1-1,NA,TRBV24-1,NA,TGTGCCACCAGTGATTTGCAGCGAGCTTTCTTT,CATSDLQRAFF